Below, one T cell receptor (beta chain) is given with its context. In the source study's methods: Estimated nucleated cell counts came from reference gene primer amplification. Produced via immunoSEQ multiplex PCR; TCRdb's table is partial and in-frame only. V and J calls plus clone size are reproduced from that table; the DNA served to infer D and trimming. The sample yields some 20,000 clones, under 95% seen once. This sample stems from a study of blood T cell repertoires in COVID-19. As for the study in general: In each case, the material was cDNA or gDNA derived from T cells, B-cell-depleted T cells, or PBMCs.

From germline, CDR1 is WNHNN and CDR2 SYGVQD (reference sequence). V was shortened by 5 bases and J by 4 bases, with 19 bases between the two germline ends. The CDR3 sequence is 16 residues long. V gene TRBV10-1 combines with J gene TRBJ2-3; possibly TRBD2 for D (5 bases). The sample consisted of peripheral blood. This receptor was taken from a human donor in a cohort sampled during active COVID-19. The CDR3 sequence is CASSPNLGTGADTQYF. CDR3 nucleotides: TGCGCCAGCAGTCCGAATTTGGGCACCGGGGCAGATACGCAGTATTTT.